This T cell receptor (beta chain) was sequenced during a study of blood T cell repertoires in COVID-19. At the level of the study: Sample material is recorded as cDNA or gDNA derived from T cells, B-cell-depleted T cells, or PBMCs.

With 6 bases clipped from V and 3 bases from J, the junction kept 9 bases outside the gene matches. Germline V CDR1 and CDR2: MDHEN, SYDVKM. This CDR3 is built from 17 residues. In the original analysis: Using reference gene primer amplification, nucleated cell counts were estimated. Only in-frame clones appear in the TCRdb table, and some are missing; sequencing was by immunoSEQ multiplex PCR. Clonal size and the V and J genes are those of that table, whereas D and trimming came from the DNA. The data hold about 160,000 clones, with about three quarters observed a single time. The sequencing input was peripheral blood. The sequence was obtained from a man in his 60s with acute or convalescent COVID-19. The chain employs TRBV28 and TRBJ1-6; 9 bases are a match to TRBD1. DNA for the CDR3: TGTGCCAGCAGCTCCGTCGGGACAGGGTACTATAATTCACCCCTCCACTTT. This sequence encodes CASSSVGTGYYNSPLHF.